This TCR beta chain appears in the sequencing data of a study of blood T cell repertoires in COVID-19. Study details: Samples came from the United States, Italy and Spain, spanning acute and convalescent COVID-19. The cDNA or gDNA used as material had been derived from T cells, B-cell-depleted T cells, or PBMCs.

The table came from immunoSEQ multiplex PCR; TCRdb's copy has only in-frame clones and leaves some out. The table shows fewer than 250,000 clones, with over 80% occurring only once. The V gene's germline CDR1 is SGHDT and CDR2 YYEEEE. The ends lost 3 bases at V and 1 base at J; junction bases unmatched: 6. The CDR3 consists of 15 residues. Input material: PBMCs or T cells enriched from blood (not recorded which). The sequence derives from a woman aged 30 to 39 with acute COVID-19. This chain links TRBV5-6 with TRBJ2-5, with 7 nucleotides matching TRBD1. The CDR3 bases are TGTGCCAGCAGCTCCTTCAACAGGGGCCAAGAGACCCAGTACTTC. It codes for CASSSFNRGQETQYF.